The next 10 T cell receptor beta chains were all read from a single sample in a study of cytomegalovirus exposure and HLA in healthy donors. A multiplex PCR was run with 60 Vbeta primers and 13 Jbeta primers. The assay was immunoSEQ multiplex PCR, and TCRdb's table has in-frame clones only and misses some. The table counts 150,000 to 250,000 clones; roughly 0.74% lies in the top ten. The material sequenced was PBMCs. The receptors were sampled from a boy aged 5-17 years in good health and CMV-seronegative.

This sequence joins TRBV7-2 and TRBJ2-2; 8 bases are a match to TRBD1. The V and J ends lost 7 bases and 6 bases, in that order; junction bases with no gene match: 7. Germline values: CDR1 SGHTA, CDR2 FQGNSA. CDR3 length equals 14 residues. For the CDR3, the DNA is TGTGCCAGCATAGGACAGGGTATAGCCGGGGAGCTGTTTTTT. Translation: CASIGQGIAGELFF.

This chain uses TRBV5-1 with TRBJ2-1; 10 bases match TRBD2. The CDR3 covers 20 residues. The V gene's germline CDR1 is SGHRS and CDR2 YFSETQ. V shed 5 bases, J shed 7 bases, and the junction held 24 bases outside the gene matches. The CDR3 protein is CASSLHHGAGRLAGVNEQFF. The CDR3 region has the DNA TGCGCCAGCAGTCTTCACCACGGGGCTGGTCGTCTAGCGGGGGTAAATGAGCAGTTCTTC.

To note about this clone: Distinct nucleotide sequences in the sample also encode this CDR3. V and J are TRBV30 and TRBJ2-3; tentatively, D is TRBD2 (6 bases). Germline V gene data show CDR1 as GTSNPN and CDR2 as SVGIG (reference sequence). This CDR3 region has 14 residues. Deletions cut 2 bases from V and 1 base from J, with 10 bases between. The CDR3 reads CAWSFGGGTDTQYF. The CDR3 DNA follows: TGTGCCTGGAGTTTTGGCGGGGGCACAGATACGCAGTATTTT.

The CDR3: CASSRWGLAEQETQYF. The CDR3 nucleotides read TGCGCCAGCAGCCGCTGGGGACTAGCGGAACAAGAGACCCAGTACTTC. V usage is TRBV5-1 and J usage is TRBJ2-5; TRBD2 matches 11 bases. This CDR3 spans 16 amino acids. Trimming cost V 4 bases and J 2 bases; bases outside gene matches: 7. Germline V gives CDR1 SGHRS, CDR2 YFSETQ.

The chain recombines TRBV12-5 with TRBJ2-7; D unclear. This CDR3 comprises 13 residues. Germline-derived CDR1 and CDR2 are LGHNT and FRNRAP. V lost 2 bases and J lost 3, with 8 bases in between. The CDR3, as DNA: TGTGCTAGTGGTTTGCGGGTGGGCTACGAGCAGTACTTC. Amino acid sequence: CASGLRVGYEQYF.

This chain connects TRBV6-5 to TRBJ2-3, with 11 bases fitting TRBD1. The CDR3 covers 16 residues. With 2 bases clipped from V and 3 bases from J, the junction kept 4 bases outside the gene matches. Germline CDR1 is MNHEY and CDR2 is SVGAGI. The CDR3 loop reads CASSYPGQGATDTQYF. The CDR3, as DNA: TGTGCCAGCAGTTACCCAGGACAGGGGGCTACAGATACGCAGTATTTT.

The chain has TRBV4-2 and TRBJ1-5; unclear D gene. CDR1 is LGHNA and CDR2 is YNFKEQ in the germline V gene. The V end lost 2 bases, the J end lost 6 bases, and 11 bases lay between the germline ends. The CDR3 has 14 amino acids. The CDR3 nucleotides read TGTGCCAGCAGCCAACTCCCCGGAGGTCAGCCCCAGCATTTT. As protein: CASSQLPGGQPQHF.

J is TRBJ2-1 and V is TRBV6-6, with 9 nucleotides matching TRBD2. The ends lost 6 bases at V and 7 bases at J; junction bases unmatched: 13. In germline, CDR1 is MNHNY, CDR2 SVGAGI (reference sequence). The CDR3 has 16 residues. CDR3 amino acids: CASRTALAGQENEQFF. The DNA for the CDR3 is TGTGCCAGCAGAACCGCTCTAGCGGGACAAGAGAATGAGCAGTTCTTC.

As to this clone: Other DNA sequences within the sample encode an identical CDR3. V usage is TRBV6-5 and J usage is TRBJ1-6; D remains ambiguous. The CDR3 is made up of 16 amino acids. V gave up 0 bases and J gave up 0 bases, with 6 bases separating them. Germline CDR1 is MNHEY and CDR2 is SVGAGI. CDR3 DNA: TGTGCCAGCAGTTACTCGGGGAGCTCCTATAATTCACCCCTCCACTTT. This gives the protein CASSYSGSSYNSPLHF.

The gene calls are TRBV4-1 and TRBJ2-5, with TRBD2 matching 9 bases. The CDR3 runs 15 residues. CDR1 and CDR2 (germline): MGHRA, YSYEKL. V lost 4 bases to trimming and J lost 4 bases; unmatched junction nucleotides: 7. The CDR3 region is CASSLGSGLAETQYF. In nucleotides, the CDR3 is TGCGCCAGCAGCCTAGGGTCGGGACTAGCAGAGACCCAGTACTTC.